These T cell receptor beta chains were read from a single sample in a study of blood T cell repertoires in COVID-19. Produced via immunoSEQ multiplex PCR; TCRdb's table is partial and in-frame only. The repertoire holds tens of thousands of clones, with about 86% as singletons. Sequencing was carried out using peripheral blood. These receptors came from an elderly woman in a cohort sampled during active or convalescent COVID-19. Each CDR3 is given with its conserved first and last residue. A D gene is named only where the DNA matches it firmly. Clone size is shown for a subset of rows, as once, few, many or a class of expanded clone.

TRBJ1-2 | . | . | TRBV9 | CASSDPTDYGYTF | TGTGCCAGCAGCGACCCGACTGACTATGGCTACACCTTC
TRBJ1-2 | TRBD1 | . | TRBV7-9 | CASSSGTGDYGYTF | TGTGCCAGCAGCTCCGGGACAGGGGACTATGGCTACACCTTC
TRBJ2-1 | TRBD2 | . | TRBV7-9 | CASVGLTSQSSYNEQFF | TGTGCCAGCGTGGGGTTGACTAGCCAGAGCTCCTACAATGAGCAGTTCTTC
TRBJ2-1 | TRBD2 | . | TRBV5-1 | CASSLALAGVGNEQFF | TGCGCCAGCAGCTTGGCCCTAGCGGGAGTAGGCAATGAGCAGTTCTTC
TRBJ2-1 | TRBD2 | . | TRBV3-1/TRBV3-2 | CASREAGGDNEQFF | TGTGCCAGCAGGGAGGCGGGAGGGGACAATGAGCAGTTCTTC
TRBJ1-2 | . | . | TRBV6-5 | CASSTPGLPSYGYTF | TGTGCCAGCAGCACACCAGGGTTGCCCTCCTATGGCTACACCTTC
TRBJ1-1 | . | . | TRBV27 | CASSWADRNTEAFF | TGTGCCAGCAGTTGGGCTGACAGGAACACTGAAGCTTTCTTT
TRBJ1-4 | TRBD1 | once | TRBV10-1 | CASSEPFCPSQGHNEKLFF | TGCGCCAGCAGTGAGCCATTTTGTCCTTCACAGGGGCATAATGAAAAACTGTTTTTT
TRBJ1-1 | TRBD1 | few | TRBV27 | CASSYRGENTEAFF | TGTGCCAGCAGTTACAGGGGCGAAAACACTGAAGCTTTCTTT
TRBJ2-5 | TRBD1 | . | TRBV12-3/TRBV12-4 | CASTLGQQETQYF | TGTGCCAGCACTTTGGGACAGCAAGAGACCCAGTACTTC
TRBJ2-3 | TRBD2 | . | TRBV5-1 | CASSLDGGTGTQYF | TGCGCCAGCAGCTTGGACGGGGGGACCGGCACGCAGTATTTT
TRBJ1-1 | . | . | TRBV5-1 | CASSLTGMNTEAFF | TGCGCCAGCAGCTTAACAGGTATGAACACTGAAGCTTTCTTT
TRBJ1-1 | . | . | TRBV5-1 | CASSLEDRLAFF | TGCGCCAGCAGCTTGGAGGACAGATTGGCTTTCTTT
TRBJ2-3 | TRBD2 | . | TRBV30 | CAWSGVSSGLSTDTQYF | TGTGCCTGGAGTGGGGTGTCTAGCGGCCTAAGCACAGATACGCAGTATTTT
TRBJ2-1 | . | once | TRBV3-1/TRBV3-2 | CASSLQGLRPYNEQFF | TGTGCCAGCAGCCTTCAGGGGCTCCGGCCCTACAATGAGCAGTTCTTC
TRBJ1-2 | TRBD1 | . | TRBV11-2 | CASSLAWTGDYGYTF | TGTGCCAGCAGCTTAGCCTGGACAGGGGACTATGGCTACACCTTC
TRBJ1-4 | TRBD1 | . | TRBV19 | CASSGQGGREKLFF | TGTGCCAGTAGCGGACAGGGGGGACGTGAAAAACTGTTTTTT
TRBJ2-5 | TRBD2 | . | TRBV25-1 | CASSEWWTSGTQYF | TGTGCCAGCAGTGAATGGTGGACTAGCGGGACCCAGTACTTC
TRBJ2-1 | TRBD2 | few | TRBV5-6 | CASTSSGLYNEQFF | TGTGCCAGCACCTCTAGCGGGCTCTACAATGAGCAGTTCTTC
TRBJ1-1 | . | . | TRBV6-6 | CASSYNGAGTEAFF | TGTGCCAGCAGTTACAACGGGGCGGGGACTGAAGCTTTCTTT
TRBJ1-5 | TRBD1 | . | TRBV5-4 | CASSSGGQPQHF | TGTGCCAGCAGTTCAGGGGGACAGCCCCAGCATTTT
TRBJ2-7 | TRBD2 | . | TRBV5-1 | CASSLVTSGRGEQYF | TGCGCCAGCAGCTTGGTTACTAGCGGGAGAGGGGAGCAGTACTTC
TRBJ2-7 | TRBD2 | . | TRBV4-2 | CASSQDLAGVYEQYF | TGTGCCAGCAGCCAAGATCTAGCGGGAGTGTACGAGCAGTACTTC
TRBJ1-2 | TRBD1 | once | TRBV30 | CAGGSGQGYYGYTF | TGTGCCGGGGGATCAGGACAGGGTTACTATGGCTACACCTTC
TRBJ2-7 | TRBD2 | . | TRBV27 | CASSYALAGRTYEQYF | TGTGCCAGCAGTTACGCCCTAGCGGGCCGTACCTACGAGCAGTACTTC
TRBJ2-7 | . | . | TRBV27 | CASKPPGGEQYF | TGTGCCAGCAAACCCCCGGGTGGCGAGCAGTACTTC
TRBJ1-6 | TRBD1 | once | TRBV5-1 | CASSLKGQGGSPLHF | TGCGCCAGCAGCTTAAAGGGACAGGGTGGTTCACCCCTCCACTTT
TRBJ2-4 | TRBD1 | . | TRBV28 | CASSPGQGVGIQYF | TGTGCCAGCAGTCCGGGACAGGGTGTTGGCATTCAGTACTTC
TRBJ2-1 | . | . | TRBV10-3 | CAISDSGDEQFF | TGTGCCATCAGTGACTCCGGGGATGAGCAGTTCTTC
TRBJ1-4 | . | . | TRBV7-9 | CASSPQGQKLFF | TGTGCCAGCAGCCCGCAGGGTCAAAAACTGTTTTTT
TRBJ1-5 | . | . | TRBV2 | CASSELGLIDYSNQPQHF | TGTGCCAGCAGTGAATTAGGACTGATCGATTATAGCAATCAGCCCCAGCATTTT
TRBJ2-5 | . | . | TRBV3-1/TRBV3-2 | CASSQGTGGETQYF | TGTGCCAGCAGCCAAGGAACGGGTGGAGAGACCCAGTACTTC
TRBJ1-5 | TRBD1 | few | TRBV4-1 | CASSQEDRGGNQPQHF | TGCGCCAGCAGCCAAGAGGACAGGGGAGGCAATCAGCCCCAGCATTTT
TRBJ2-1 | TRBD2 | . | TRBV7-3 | CASSFRAGARDEQFF | TGTGCCAGCAGCTTTCGAGCGGGAGCTCGGGATGAGCAGTTCTTC
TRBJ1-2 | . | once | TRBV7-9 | CASSPDSWYGYTF | TGTGCCAGCAGCCCCGACAGCTGGTATGGCTACACCTTC
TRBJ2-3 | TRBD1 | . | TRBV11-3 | CASSSRDRGRPDTQYF | TGTGCCAGCAGTTCGCGGGACAGGGGGCGTCCAGATACGCAGTATTTT